This T cell receptor beta chain was obtained from a study of cytomegalovirus exposure and HLA in healthy donors. In germline, CDR1 is SGHRS, CDR2 YFSETQ. The V gene lost 0 bases and the J gene lost 4 bases, with 8 bases spanning the gap. The CDR3 loop spans 14 amino acids. On this clone itself: Antigen unknown.

Study-level points and caveats: It was reported that the classifier diagnosed cytomegalovirus status with high specificity and sensitivity in both the original and validation cohorts.

Produced via immunoSEQ multiplex PCR; TCRdb's table is partial and in-frame only. The sample holds approximately 100,000 clones, approximately 94% seen once. The chain is built from TRBV5-1 and TRBJ2-1, with a tentative D call TRBD1 (5 bases). This receptor was identified in a woman in her twenties or thirties in good health and CMV-seropositive. The sample taken for sequencing was PBMCs. CDR3 nucleotides: TGCGCCAGCAGCTTGGTGGCAGGGTACAATGAGCAGTTCTTC. This gives the protein CASSLVAGYNEQFF.